This entry features one TCR beta chain sequence. The antigen is not known. cDNA prepared by RNA extraction and subsequent reverse transcription served as the template for sequencing. Some clones are missing from TCRdb's copy, which holds only in-frame ones; the method was immunoSEQ multiplex PCR. Found here are some 190,000 clones, 64% of them singletons; the top ten hold approximately 1.3%. The source of the sample is a study of CD8+ T cells in alopecia areata. General study results and limits: Treatment with tofacitinib significantly lowered scalp clonality and reduced expanded CD8+ clones among the top 100.

Treatment indicated: oral pan-JAK inhibitor, 5-10 mg twice daily. The TCR comes from a human donor with alopecia areata. Sequenced here: CD4+ T cells sorted from blood, sampled at week 49, from a patient treated with tofacitinib.

CDR3 bases: TGTGCCACCAGCAGAGATCGGGGCTTCGCGAAGGGCTATGGCTACACCTTC. Protein sequence: CATSRDRGFAKGYGYTF. The rearrangement links TRBV15 to TRBJ1-2; the D gene is possibly TRBD1 (5 bases). The germline V and J ends were trimmed by 0 bases and 4 bases, with 18 bases remaining between them. This CDR3 region has 17 residues. Germline V gene data show CDR1 as LNHNV and CDR2 as YYDKDF (reference sequence). Supplemented by reference TRBV15 and TRBJ1-2, the full variable domain reads DAMVIQNPRYQVTQFGKPVTLSCSQTLNHNVMYWYQQKSSQAPKLLFHYYDKDFNNEADTPDNFQSRRPNTSFCFLDIRSPGLGDTAMYLCATSRDRGFAKGYGYTFGSGTRLTVV.